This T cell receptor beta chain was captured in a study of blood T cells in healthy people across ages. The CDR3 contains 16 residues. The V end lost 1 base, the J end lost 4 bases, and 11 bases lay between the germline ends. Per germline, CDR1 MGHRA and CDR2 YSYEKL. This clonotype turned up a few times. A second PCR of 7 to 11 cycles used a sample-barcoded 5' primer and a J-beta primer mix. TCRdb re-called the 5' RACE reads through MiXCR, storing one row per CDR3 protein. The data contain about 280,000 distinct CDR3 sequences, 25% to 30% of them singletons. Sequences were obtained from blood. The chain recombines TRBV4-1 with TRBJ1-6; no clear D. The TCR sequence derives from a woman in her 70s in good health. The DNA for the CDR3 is TGCGCCAGCAGCCAAGCGGAAGGACGTTATAATTCACCCCTCCACTTT. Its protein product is CASSQAEGRYNSPLHF.